Listed here are 24 T cell receptor beta chains from one sample, sequenced in a study of shared clonotypes between healthy human individuals. Clones were sequenced by immunoSEQ multiplex PCR, and TCRdb holds only the in-frame ones, with some missing. This table holds millions of clones, 90% to 95% found once. Sequencing was performed on naive CD4+ T cells sorted from blood. Documented subset: CD45RA+ positively selected. Receptor source: a man between 18 and 29 years old in good health.

This chain links TRBV5-1 with TRBJ1-2; D gene unclear. The CDR3 loop spans 15 amino acids. Germline V gives CDR1 SGHRS, CDR2 YFSETQ. The V and J ends lost 0 bases and 0 bases respectively, with 9 bases between them. The CDR3 protein is CASSLGPISNYGYTF. The CDR3 nucleotides read TGCGCCAGCAGCTTGGGACCGATTTCTAACTATGGCTACACCTTC.

In its sample, this clone was seen a few times. The chain joins TRBV2 to TRBJ1-1, with TRBD1 matching over 7 bases. Unmatched junction bases numbered 6, after V lost 4 bases and J lost 10 bases. Germline assignment: CDR1 SNHLY and CDR2 FYNNEI. The CDR3 covers 12 residues. For the CDR3, the DNA is TGTGCCAGCAGTGGCGACAGGGATCCAGCTTTCTTT. This sequence encodes CASSGDRDPAFF.

In this sample, this clone turned up once. The chain carries TRBV4-1 and TRBJ2-5; D not resolved. The CDR3 is 15 residues long. Between the trimmed V and J ends, which lost 0 bases and 5 bases, there was a span of 13 bases. CDR1 is MGHRA, CDR2 YSYEKL, per germline. The CDR3 region is CASSQDDTRLETQYF. The CDR3 coding sequence is TGCGCCAGCAGCCAAGATGACACGCGGCTGGAGACCCAGTACTTC.

V gene TRBV6-5 combines with J gene TRBJ2-3; the D call may be TRBD1 or TRBD2 (7 bases each). The V gene's germline CDR1 is MNHEY and CDR2 SVGAGI. Trimming took off 4 bases at V and 3 bases at J, with 14 bases between the two ends. The length of the CDR3 is 15 residues. The CDR3 coding sequence is TGTGCCAGCAGTTCGCGGGGGACAGTTACAGATACGCAGTATTTT. This translates into CASSSRGTVTDTQYF.

The CDR3 bases are TGTGCCAGCTCACCAGACAGGTCCTCGAACACTGAAGCTTTCTTT. Its protein product is CASSPDRSSNTEAFF. The gene calls are TRBV18 and TRBJ1-1; a weak D match, TRBD1 (6 bases). Germline CDR1 and CDR2: KGHSH and LQKENI. The CDR3 spans 15 residues. Trimming removed 2 bases from V and 1 base from J, with 11 bases in between. Full variable domain (rest looked up from reference TRBV18 and TRBJ1-1): NAGVMQNPRHLVRRRGQEARLRCSPMKGHSHVYWYRQLPEEGLKFMVYLQKENIIDESGMPKERFSAEFPKEGPSILRIQQVVRGDSAAYFCASSPDRSSNTEAFFGQGTRLTVV.

This chain links TRBV10-3 with TRBJ1-1; TRBD1 is a possible D gene (6 bases). CDR1 is ENHRY, CDR2 SYGVKD, per germline. The V gene lost 6 bases and the J gene lost 3 bases, with 17 bases spanning the gap. The length of the CDR3 is 15 residues. This CDR3 reads CAIRGTSLGDTEAFF. The CDR3 DNA follows: TGTGCCATCAGGGGGACAAGTCTTGGCGACACTGAAGCTTTCTTT.

V gene TRBV5-4 combines with J gene TRBJ1-1, with D possibly TRBD1 on 5 matching bases. The CDR3 is made up of 14 amino acids. CDR1 SGHNT and CDR2 YYREEE come from the germline V gene (reference sequence). V lost 2 bases and J lost 5, with 13 bases in between. The CDR3 bases are TGTGCCAGCAGCTTACGGGGCTTGGGTACTGAAGCTTTCTTT. It encodes CASSLRGLGTEAFF.

V is TRBV21-1 and J is TRBJ1-5; the table's D call, TRBD1, has no DNA check behind it. TRBV21-1 represents a pseudogene. This CDR3 region has 18 residues. This CDR3 is CASSRLMTGRLGNQPQHF. As DNA, the CDR3 is TGTGCCAGCAGCAGATTAATGACAGGGCGGCTGGGCAATCAGCCCCAGCATTTT.

The chain carries TRBV30 and TRBJ2-3; D is perhaps TRBD2 (6 bases). With 7 bases removed from V and 9 bases from J, the gap between germline ends came to 20 bases. The CDR3 sequence is 13 residues long. Per germline, CDR1 GTSNPN and CDR2 SVGIG (reference sequence). The CDR3 nucleotides read TGTGCCTCCAAGGGGCTAGCAGCGGGCACGCAGTATTTT. Translating gives CASKGLAAGTQYF. Together with reference TRBV30 and TRBJ2-3, the CDR3 gives the full variable domain: SQTIHQWPATLVQPVGSPLSLECTVEGTSNPNLYWYRQAAGRGLQLLFYSVGIGQISSEVPQNLSASRPQDRQFILSSKKLLLSDSGFYLCASKGLAAGTQYFGPGTRLTVL.

The chain couples TRBV7-2 to TRBJ1-1; unclear D gene. Deletions cut 4 bases from V and 4 bases from J, with 19 bases between. This CDR3 is 16 amino acids long. Germline V gene data show CDR1 as SGHTA and CDR2 as FQGNSA. The CDR3 reads CASSSQTLAVGTEAFF. The CDR3 coding sequence is TGTGCCAGCAGCTCCCAGACACTAGCGGTGGGCACTGAAGCTTTCTTT.

The chain links TRBV7-2 to TRBJ2-7; 11 bases align to TRBD1. There are 14 residues in the CDR3. In germline, CDR1 is SGHTA, CDR2 FQGNSA. V lost 5 bases, J lost 6 bases, and 6 bases stayed unmatched. As DNA, the CDR3 is TGTGCCAGCAGCCCCGGGACAGGGGGGCTCGAGCAGTACTTC. Its protein is CASSPGTGGLEQYF.

CDR3 protein: CAWSVFRDRRLAGGTSYNEQFF. CDR3 coding DNA: TGTGCCTGGAGTGTATTTCGTGACAGGAGACTAGCGGGAGGGACGTCCTACAATGAGCAGTTCTTC. The chain recombines TRBV30 with TRBJ2-1, with TRBD2 matching 14 bases. CDR3 size: 22 residues. CDR1 is GTSNPN and CDR2 is SVGIG in the germline V gene (reference sequence). V shed 0 bases and J 1 base; nucleotides not matched to a gene: 17.

The rearrangement uses TRBV10-2 and TRBJ1-6; D gene uncertain. This CDR3 has 14 residues. Germline V gene sequence: CDR1 WSHSY, CDR2 SAAADI. V was cut by 7 bases and J by 0 bases, with 7 bases left in between. The CDR3 DNA reads as TGCGCCAGCACCGCGGGCTCCTATAATTCACCCCTCCACTTT. Translation: CASTAGSYNSPLHF.

The rearrangement links TRBV10-3 to TRBJ2-6, with no clear D. Trimming removed 3 bases from V and 0 bases from J, with 3 bases in between. CDR3 size: 14 residues. The germline V gene has CDR1 ENHRY and CDR2 SYGVKD. CDR3 amino acids: CAISDLSGANVLTF. The CDR3 DNA is TGTGCCATCAGTGACCTCTCTGGGGCCAACGTCCTGACTTTC.

V usage is TRBV27 and J usage is TRBJ1-2; tentative D call: TRBD1 (5 bases). The CDR3 spans 14 residues. Germline CDR1 MNHEY, CDR2 SMNVEV (reference sequence). With 3 bases removed from V and 8 bases from J, the gap between germline ends came to 16 bases. The CDR3 nucleotides read TGTGCCAGCAGTTTTCGGGGGGGGGAATCAGGCTACACCTTC. Translated: CASSFRGGESGYTF.

This CDR3 is CASSRASEAYNEQFF. The CDR3 DNA sequence: TGTGCCAGCAGCCGGGCTTCGGAAGCCTACAATGAGCAGTTCTTC. The chain recombines TRBV9 with TRBJ2-1; D call uncertain. V lost 4 bases and J 2 bases, leaving 13 bases between the germline ends. Germline CDR1 is SGDLS and CDR2 is YYNGEE. This CDR3 comprises 15 residues.

A single count supports this clone. The chain is built from TRBV6-5 and TRBJ2-7, with D perhaps matching TRBD2 (6 bases). The V and J ends lost 1 base and 5 bases respectively, with 15 bases between them. In germline, CDR1 is MNHEY, CDR2 SVGAGI. This CDR3 spans 15 amino acids. CDR3: CASSYLRQPGDEQYF. CDR3 DNA: TGTGCCAGCAGTTACTTACGACAGCCGGGGGACGAGCAGTACTTC.

The chain joins TRBV11-3 to TRBJ2-2, with 7 bases aligning to TRBD2. The CDR3 is 14 residues long. The ends lost 5 bases at V and 6 bases at J; junction bases unmatched: 6. Per the germline V gene, CDR1 is SGHNT and CDR2 is YENEEA. The CDR3 nucleotides are TGTGCCAGCAGCGCCGGACTAGTAGCCGGGGAGCTGTTTTTT. Amino acids: CASSAGLVAGELFF.

The rearrangement uses TRBV2 and TRBJ2-3; D gene uncertain. This CDR3 has 14 amino acids. Germline CDR1 and CDR2: SNHLY and FYNNEI. Trimming took off 5 bases at V and 0 bases at J, with 9 bases between the two ends. The CDR3 is CASSPLQSTDTQYF. As DNA, the CDR3 is TGTGCCAGCAGTCCCTTGCAAAGCACAGATACGCAGTATTTT.

The chain joins TRBV25-1 to TRBJ1-6; 7 nucleotides align to TRBD1. Per germline, CDR1 MGHDK and CDR2 SYGVNS. Unmatched junction bases numbered 7, after V lost 4 bases and J lost 10 bases. CDR3 size: 14 residues. The CDR3 sequence: CASSGQGEVSPLHF. As DNA, the CDR3 is TGTGCCAGCAGTGGACAGGGAGAGGTATCACCCCTCCACTTT.

CDR3 amino acids: CASSPPGYTEAFF. CDR3 nucleotide sequence: TGTGCCAGCAGCCCACCGGGGTACACTGAAGCTTTCTTT. This sequence joins TRBV6-5 and TRBJ1-1; the D is unclear. Germline V gene data show CDR1 as MNHEY and CDR2 as SVGAGI. The CDR3 covers 13 residues. The V end was cut by 6 bases, the J end by 3 bases, with 11 bases between.

With regard to this clone: Within the sample, other DNA sequences also encode this same CDR3. The chain is built from TRBV30 and TRBJ2-3; D ambiguous. Germline assignment: CDR1 GTSNPN and CDR2 SVGIG (reference sequence). V was cut by 0 bases and J by 1 base, with 5 bases left in between. CDR3 length: 13 amino acids. Here the CDR3 DNA reads TGTGCCTGGAGTGTAGTCGGCACAGATACGCAGTATTTT. Its protein is CAWSVVGTDTQYF.

The chain recombines TRBV2 with TRBJ1-4, with D unclear. The germline V gene encodes CDR1 SNHLY and CDR2 FYNNEI. CDR3 size: 17 residues. The ends were cut back, 7 bases at V and 0 bases at J, with 18 bases in the middle. This CDR3 reads CASTGGLLAATNEKLFF. In DNA form, the CDR3 reads TGTGCCAGCACTGGAGGTTTGCTGGCTGCAACTAATGAAAAACTGTTTTTT.

Points on this clone: One junction end does not reproduce the germline sequence, and a read error may be involved. Here the CDR3 DNA reads TGTGCCAGCAGTGAAGCACTCCTTTTCAAGTTT. Its protein is CASSEALLFKF. The chain links TRBV6-1 to TRBJ1-4, with D unclear. Per the germline V gene, CDR1 is MNHNS and CDR2 is SASEGT. This CDR3 is 11 amino acids long.